The clone carrying this T cell receptor (beta chain) was seen a few times. Its antigen is as yet unknown. The entry originates in a study of T-cell memory formation after mild COVID-19. Study results and caveats: CD4/CD8 balance held among clones contracting day 15 to 85, and later expanders leaned CD4+.

The germline CDR1 and CDR2 sequences are SGHKS and YYEKEE (reference sequence). The germline V and J ends were trimmed by 4 bases and 4 bases, with 11 bases remaining between them. The CDR3 totals 13 residues. TCRdb reprocessed the 5' RACE reads via MiXCR and lists one record per CDR3 protein. This table holds about 55,000 distinct CDR3 sequences, around 30% found once. This chain joins TRBV5-5 and TRBJ1-1; possible D gene TRBD1, 6 bases. The source material was PBMCs or a T cell subset sorted from them (not recorded which). This TCR was sampled from a man in his late teens or twenties who had mild COVID-19 (a few samples of this study predate the infection). Cell type and time point are not known. This CDR3 is CASSLGGGTEAFF. In nucleotides, the CDR3 is TGTGCCAGCAGCCTCGGAGGGGGCACTGAAGCTTTCTTT.